Included here is one TCR beta chain sequence, with context. The sample comes from a study of blood T cell repertoires in COVID-19. V lost 6 bases and J 5 bases, leaving 11 bases between the germline ends. The CDR3 contains 14 residues. Looked up from germline, CDR1 is SNHLY and CDR2 is FYNNEI. Sequencing used immunoSEQ multiplex PCR; TCRdb keeps in-frame clones, though not all of them. The table records 300,000 to 450,000 clones, approximately 90% of them present only once. The clonotype originates from a woman aged 55-69 years with COVID-19, enrolled during active disease. This chain joins TRBV2 and TRBJ1-6; D is perhaps TRBD1 (5 bases). Specimen: peripheral blood. CDR3 DNA: TGTGCCAGCAGGGGGGAGGGAAATAATTCACCCCTCCACTTT. It translates to CASRGEGNNSPLHF.